Below, 19 T cell receptor beta chains from the same sample are listed, as sequenced in a study of T cells in Graves' hyperthyroidism and ophthalmopathy. Using RNA transcripts as the source, TCR beta CDR3 regions were amplified. Initially, a first-round RT-PCR of the TCR CDR3 employed the HTBI primer set. TCRdb recomputed calls from the multiplex PCR reads with MiXCR, one row per CDR3 protein. The sample includes hundreds of thousands of distinct CDR3 sequences, 15% to 18% seen only once; the top ten take roughly 14%. Sequenced sample: blood. All receptors come from a woman between 18 and 30 years old with Graves' hyperthyroidism.

The J gene is TRBJ2-1, the V gene TRBV4-1; TRBD2 aligns across 11 bases. V dropped 1 base and J dropped 7; count of bases not matched to a gene: 9. The CDR3 is 17 residues long. Germline CDR1 and CDR2: MGHRA and YSYEKL. CDR3 residues: CASSQGAIAGGRNEQFF. CDR3 bases: TGCGCCAGCAGCCAAGGTGCAATAGCGGGGGGGCGGAATGAGCAGTTCTTC.

This rearrangement joins TRBV10-2 to TRBJ2-2; 10 nucleotides line up with TRBD2. CDR3 length: 14 residues. The V gene's germline CDR1 is WSHSY and CDR2 SAAADI. V lost 7 bases and J lost 6; bases outside the gene matches: 5. CDR3 residues: CASITSGNAGELFF. CDR3 DNA: TGCGCCAGCATTACTAGCGGGAATGCCGGGGAGCTGTTTTTT.

This chain uses TRBV20-1 with TRBJ1-3; D may be TRBD1 (6 bases). Trimming removed 3 bases at V and 4 bases at J, with 16 bases between. The CDR3 is 15 residues long. Germline loops: CDR1 DFQATT, CDR2 SNEGSKA (reference sequence). The CDR3 reads CSARGDSGAGNTIYF. The CDR3 DNA follows: TGCAGTGCTAGGGGGGATTCGGGGGCGGGAAACACCATATATTTT.

Many counts were recorded for this clonotype. This chain connects TRBV7-2 to TRBJ2-3, with D hard to call. V was trimmed by 5 bases and J by 0 bases, leaving 15 bases between them. This CDR3 region has 16 residues. Germline lookup yields CDR1 SGHTA and CDR2 FQGNSA. The CDR3 region has the DNA TGTGCCAGCAGCCCTCAAGGTAGCTCTAGCACAGATACGCAGTATTTT. Encoded protein: CASSPQGSSSTDTQYF.

The table lists this clonotype with many counts. This rearrangement joins TRBV13 to TRBJ2-2, with D uncertain. With 3 bases removed from V and 0 bases from J, the gap between germline ends came to 2 bases. Germline V gene data show CDR1 as PRHDT and CDR2 as FYEKMQ (reference sequence). This CDR3 spans 13 amino acids. CDR3 sequence (DNA): TGTGCCAGCAGCTTGGCGAACACCGGGGAGCTGTTTTTT. Translated: CASSLANTGELFF.

This chain links TRBV2 with TRBJ1-5; D is ambiguous. Trimming removed 2 bases at V and 1 base at J, with 6 bases between. This CDR3 contains 14 residues. The germline CDR1 and CDR2 sequences are SNHLY and FYNNEI. CDR3 DNA: TGTGCCAGCAGTGAAATGTTGAGCAATCAGCCCCAGCATTTT. Protein product: CASSEMLSNQPQHF.

This clonotype was counted ten times or more. The chain uses TRBV3-1 and TRBJ1-3; D is undetermined. Germline-derived CDR1 and CDR2 are LGHDT and YNNKEL (reference sequence). The CDR3 extends over 16 amino acids. V was clipped by 1 base and J by 0 bases, with 10 bases between them. The CDR3 DNA reads as TGTGCCAGCAGCCAAGCCTATGACCTCTCTGGAAACACCATATATTTT. It codes for CASSQAYDLSGNTIYF.

Ten or more counts support this clonotype. The junction differs from germline at one of its ends, possibly a read error. In nucleotides, the CDR3 is TGTGCCAGCAGTTTATCGGGAGCCCAAAACATTCAGTACTTC. Protein: CASSLSGAQNIQYF. V and J are TRBV27 and TRBJ2-4, with a weak D call TRBD2 (5 bases). CDR3 length: 14 residues. Per germline, CDR1 MNHEY and CDR2 SMNVEV (reference sequence).

This clonotype was recorded many times. This chain uses TRBV12-3 or TRBV12-4 with TRBJ2-3; 9 bases are a match to TRBD2. The CDR3 is 16 amino acids. The V segment lost 3 bases and the J segment 2 bases; nucleotides outside the gene matches: 6. In nucleotides, the CDR3 is TGTGCCAGCAGTTTTGCCAGCGGGGGGCCCACAGATACGCAGTATTTT. Translating gives CASSFASGGPTDTQYF.

Worth noting for this clonotype: It may be a read error: a sequence one base away is much more abundant. This chain uses TRBV24-1 with TRBJ2-5; D possibly matches TRBD1 or TRBD2 (5 bases each). This CDR3 has 15 amino acids. The germline CDR1 and CDR2 sequences are KGHDR and SFDVKD. CDR3 DNA sequence: TGTGCCACCAGTGTAATACGGGGACGTGAAGAGACCCAGCACTTC. This encodes CATSVIRGREETQHF.

This chain links TRBV19 with TRBJ2-1; TRBD2 aligns across 12 bases. This CDR3 contains 15 residues. J gave up 6 bases and V 5 bases, and 5 bases lay outside the gene matches. Germline CDR1 LNHDA, CDR2 SQIVND (reference sequence). This chain's CDR3 is CASSDLTSGGNEQFF. In nucleotides, the CDR3 is TGTGCCAGTAGTGACTTGACTAGCGGGGGCAATGAGCAGTTCTTC.

At least ten counts were recorded for this clonotype. V and J are TRBV6-1 and TRBJ2-7; D perhaps matches TRBD2 (6 bases). The ends were cut back, 9 bases at V and 3 bases at J, with 18 bases in the middle. Germline V gene data show CDR1 as MNHNS and CDR2 as SASEGT. The length of the CDR3 is 14 residues. The CDR3 region is CASLAMGRSYEQYF. CDR3 in DNA: TGTGCCAGTCTGGCGATGGGGAGGAGCTACGAGCAGTACTTC.

The table lists this clonotype with many counts. In DNA form, the CDR3 reads TGCGCCAGCAGCTTGGTTGGACTTACCACTGAAGCTTTCTTT. Translation: CASSLVGLTTEAFF. The rearrangement joins TRBV5-1 to TRBJ1-1; D gene ambiguous. Trimming left V 0 bases short and J 4 bases short, with 10 bases between. Per the germline V gene, CDR1 is SGHRS and CDR2 is YFSETQ. The CDR3 consists of 14 residues.

This clonotype was seen only a few times. The V call is TRBV5-4, the J call TRBJ2-5; perhaps TRBD1 as D (6 bases). Trimming stripped 4 bases from V and 4 bases from J, with 23 bases between. Germline values: CDR1 SGHNT, CDR2 YYREEE (reference sequence). This CDR3 region has 17 residues. The CDR3 reads CASSLETGTIDGETQYF. CDR3 nucleotide sequence: TGTGCCAGCAGCCTAGAAACAGGGACGATTGACGGAGAGACCCAGTACTTC.

The sample holds many counts of this clonotype. The chain has TRBV11-1 and TRBJ2-5; no firm D call. Germline CDR1 and CDR2: SGHAT and FQDESV (reference sequence). CDR3 length: 12 residues. The V end lost 4 bases, the J end lost 2 bases, and 5 bases lay between the germline ends. CDR3 bases: TGTGCCAGCAGCTCATTTCAAGAGACCCAGTACTTC. Translated: CASSSFQETQYF.

This clonotype was detected only a few times. This chain links TRBV24-1 with TRBJ2-5, with D maybe TRBD1 (6 bases). V shed 3 bases and J shed 1 base, with 11 bases lying between them. The CDR3 has 15 residues. Germline V gene lookup returns CDR1 KGHDR and CDR2 SFDVKD. The DNA for the CDR3 is TGTGCCACCAGTGATATTGGGACACGCCAAGAGACCCAGTACTTC. This encodes CATSDIGTRQETQYF.

In its sample, this clonotype was seen a few times. This chain joins TRBV12-3 or TRBV12-4 and TRBJ1-1; D might be TRBD1 (5 bases). The V end lost 3 bases, the J end lost 3 bases, and 11 bases lay between the germline ends. This CDR3 spans 14 amino acids. This CDR3 is CASSLGGRYTEAFF. The CDR3 DNA is TGTGCCAGCAGTTTGGGGGGTCGGTACACTGAAGCTTTCTTT.

This clonotype has a count of ten or more. The CDR3 nucleotides read TGTGCCAGCAGTTACAGGTTGACAGTGAACACTGAAGCTTTCTTT. As protein: CASSYRLTVNTEAFF. This sequence joins TRBV6-6 and TRBJ1-1, with a tentative D call TRBD1 (5 bases). This CDR3 contains 15 residues. Germline CDR1 and CDR2: MNHNY and SVGAGI (reference sequence). V lost 2 bases and J 0 bases, leaving 10 bases between the germline ends.

Ten or more counts support this clonotype. The chain uses TRBV28 and TRBJ2-5; D is possibly TRBD2 (6 bases). CDR3 length: 13 amino acids. Germline assignment: CDR1 MDHEN and CDR2 SYDVKM. The V end was cut by 3 bases, the J end by 6 bases, with 11 bases between. The CDR3 protein is CASSFSGAKTQYF. CDR3 in DNA: TGTGCCAGCAGTTTTTCGGGAGCGAAGACCCAGTACTTC.